This T cell receptor (beta chain) was captured by sequencing in a study of blood T cells in healthy people across ages. General study points: PBMCs went unsorted, and a conclusive naive versus antigen-experienced comparison was therefore prevented.

CDR1 is GTSNPN and CDR2 is SVGIG in the germline V gene (reference sequence). CDR3 length: 9 amino acids. Through a sample-barcoded 5' primer and a J-beta primer mix, a second PCR was run for roughly 6 to 11 cycles. TCRdb re-called the 5' RACE reads through MiXCR, storing one row per CDR3 protein. The table records 920,000 or so distinct CDR3 sequences, 45% of them present only once. This clonotype was found a few times. As yet, its antigen is unknown. Around 10 milliliters of peripheral blood were drawn from each donor. The sequencing input was blood. The receptor was derived from a woman aged 60-75 years in good health. The rearrangement joins TRBV30 to TRBJ2-1; perhaps TRBD2 as D (5 bases). The CDR3, as DNA: TGTTCCATGGGAGATGAGCAGTTCTTC. It codes for CSMGDEQFF.